The clone carrying this T cell receptor (beta chain) was seen only a few times. Through a sample-barcoded 5' primer and a J-beta primer mix, a second PCR was run for 7 to 11 cycles. TCRdb re-called the 5' RACE reads through MiXCR, storing one row per CDR3 protein. The data contain about 560,000 distinct CDR3 sequences, around a quarter of them seen just once; the ten biggest clones take up 3% to 4%. This CDR3 is built from 15 residues. The sample comes from a study of blood T cells in healthy people across ages. This sample also belongs to another study, concerning T cells of mothers and their children. This second study notes: When mothers and children were related, their normalized repertoire overlap, which was always slightly higher, did not differ significantly from that of unrelated pairs.

Sequencing was done on a sample of blood. The TCR originated in a boy between 2 and 10 years old in good health. The chain employs TRBV21-1 and TRBJ2-5; the DNA was not used to check the table's D call, TRBD2. TRBV21-1 is an annotated pseudogene. CDR3 protein: CASSGLAGGLETQYF. CDR3 DNA sequence: TGTGCCAGCAGCGGACTAGCGGGGGGCTTGGAGACCCAGTACTTC.